Each of the 27 T cell receptor beta chains below was sequenced from the same sample in a study of PD-1 blockade in classical Hodgkin lymphoma. This table comes from immunoSEQ multiplex PCR, and its TCRdb copy is limited to in-frame clones, with some not included. The sample shows 70,000 or so clones, approximately 93% of them seen only once. Time point defined: newly diagnosed, previously untreated cHL patient sample. The specimen sequenced was peripheral blood mononuclear cells (PBMCs). The receptor source for this set is a human donor with classical Hodgkin lymphoma.

The rearrangement links TRBV5-1 to TRBJ2-2; 7 bases match TRBD2. Germline V gene sequence: CDR1 SGHRS, CDR2 YFSETQ. Trimming at V came to 5 bases and at J to 7 bases, leaving 14 bases not matched to a gene. CDR3 size: 16 residues. The CDR3 nucleotides are TGCGCCAGCAGTAAAACTTCTAGCGGCCAAGGCGGGGAGCTGTTTTTT. Protein sequence: CASSKTSSGQGGELFF.

The rearrangement joins TRBV18 to TRBJ2-3; 9 bases align to TRBD2. The germline gives CDR1 KGHSH, CDR2 LQKENI. CDR3 length: 18 amino acids. J gave up 6 bases and V 3 bases, and 16 bases lay outside the gene matches. CDR3 sequence (DNA): TGTGCCAGCTCACCCCTCCCTCGCGGGGGGGCCGGGAGTGATACGCAGTATTTT. Amino acids: CASSPLPRGGAGSDTQYF.

V is TRBV7-2 and J is TRBJ2-3; 9 bases fit TRBD2. The germline V gene encodes CDR1 SGHTA and CDR2 FQGNSA. This CDR3 has 15 residues. With V trimmed by 0 bases and J by 8 bases, 6 bases remained unmatched. The CDR3 spells CASSLASGSPATQYF. In nucleotides, the CDR3 is TGTGCCAGCAGCTTAGCTAGCGGGAGTCCCGCTACGCAGTATTTT. Variable domain in full (rest from reference TRBV7-2 and TRBJ2-3): GAGVSQSPSNKVTEKGKDVELRCDPISGHTALYWYRQSLGQGLEFLIYFQGNSAPDKSGLPSDRFSAERTGGSVSTLTIQRTQQEDSAVYLCASSLASGSPATQYFGPGTRLTVL.

Written as DNA, the CDR3 is TGTGCCAGCAGCTTGAGCGGGATCAGTGACACTGAAGCTTTCTTT. Translated: CASSLSGISDTEAFF. This rearrangement joins TRBV5-6 to TRBJ1-1; no reliable D call. Germline assignment: CDR1 SGHDT and CDR2 YYEEEE. Trimming removed 1 base at V and 3 bases at J, with 13 bases between. CDR3 size: 15 residues. The variable domain in full, completed from reference TRBV5-6 and TRBJ1-1, reads DAGVTQSPTHLIKTRGQQVTLRCSPKSGHDTVSWYQQALGQGPQFIFQYYEEEERQRGNFPDRFSGHQFPNYSSELNVNALLLGDSALYLCASSLSGISDTEAFFGQGTRLTVV.

The gene calls are TRBV27 and TRBJ2-3; weak D call: TRBD2 (5 bases). The V end lost 2 bases, the J end lost 2 bases, and 11 bases lay between the germline ends. CDR3 length: 15 amino acids. CDR1 MNHEY and CDR2 SMNVEV come from the germline V gene (reference sequence). CDR3 amino acids: CASSLVPGYTDTQYF. CDR3 bases: TGTGCCAGCAGTTTAGTTCCGGGGTACACAGATACGCAGTATTTT.

The gene calls are TRBV5-1 and TRBJ2-7; unclear D gene. Germline assignment: CDR1 SGHRS and CDR2 YFSETQ. Trimming cost V 4 bases and J 1 base, with 12 bases left between them. The CDR3 extends over 14 amino acids. This CDR3 reads CASSLNIHSYEQYF. The CDR3 DNA reads as TGCGCCAGCAGCCTCAATATTCATTCCTACGAGCAGTACTTC.

In this sample, this clone turned up once. This chain joins TRBV27 and TRBJ1-2, with D hard to call. Trimming removed 5 bases at V and 8 bases at J, with 12 bases between. The CDR3 contains 12 residues. The germline V gene has CDR1 MNHEY and CDR2 SMNVEV (reference sequence). DNA for the CDR3: TGTGCCAGCAGTCCCCACCGTGGGGGCTACACCTTC. It yields the protein CASSPHRGGYTF.

The chain carries TRBV5-1 and TRBJ2-3; TRBD2 might be the D (6 bases). With 3 bases removed from V and 0 bases from J, the gap between germline ends came to 11 bases. CDR1 is SGHRS, CDR2 YFSETQ, per germline. The CDR3 length is 15 residues. The CDR3 DNA sequence: TGCGCCAGCAGCTGGAATGCGGGGAGCACAGATACGCAGTATTTT. This translates into CASSWNAGSTDTQYF.

This chain connects TRBV7-2 to TRBJ2-1; 11 bases line up with TRBD2. This CDR3 contains 14 residues. V gave up 6 bases and J gave up 4 bases; unmatched junction bases: 2. Germline loops: CDR1 SGHTA, CDR2 FQGNSA. CDR3 protein: CASRTSGGYNEQFF. The CDR3 nucleotides read TGTGCCAGCAGAACTAGCGGGGGTTACAATGAGCAGTTCTTC.

This chain links TRBV5-4 with TRBJ2-3, with a possible D match to TRBD2 (5 bases). Germline V gene lookup returns CDR1 SGHNT and CDR2 YYREEE (reference sequence). V was cut by 4 bases and J by 6 bases, with 15 bases left in between. The CDR3 sequence is 14 residues long. The CDR3, as DNA: TGTGCCAGCAGCGGGAGAACCGACCCGGATACGCAGTATTTT. Its protein product is CASSGRTDPDTQYF.

V gene TRBV5-5 combines with J gene TRBJ2-7, with TRBD2 identical over 9 bases. The V segment lost 0 bases and the J segment 4 bases; nucleotides outside the gene matches: 2. This CDR3 is 14 amino acids long. Germline V CDR1 and CDR2: SGHKS, YYEKEE (reference sequence). The CDR3 is CASSLGLAVYEQYF. DNA of the CDR3: TGTGCCAGCAGCTTGGGACTAGCGGTTTACGAGCAGTACTTC.

The chain employs TRBV27 and TRBJ1-2; no reliable D call. The V gene's germline CDR1 is MNHEY and CDR2 SMNVEV (reference sequence). There are 12 residues in the CDR3. Trimming removed 1 base from V and 8 bases from J, with 8 bases in between. CDR3 amino acids: CASSLLGHGYTF. The CDR3 coding sequence is TGTGCCAGCAGTTTATTAGGGCACGGCTACACCTTC.

The rearrangement uses TRBV10-3 and TRBJ2-6; D is tentatively TRBD1 or TRBD2 (5 bases each). Deletions cut 4 bases from V and 0 bases from J, with 19 bases between. The CDR3 is 19 residues long. CDR1 and CDR2 from the germline V gene are ENHRY and SYGVKD. CDR3 coding DNA: TGTGCCATCAGTGCGCGCTCCGGGACCCTTTCCTCTGGGGCCAACGTCCTGACTTTC. This codes for CAISARSGTLSSGANVLTF.

The rearrangement joins TRBV2 to TRBJ2-2, with D tentatively TRBD1 (6 bases). Germline loops: CDR1 SNHLY, CDR2 FYNNEI. V was clipped by 8 bases and J by 7 bases, with 14 bases between them. The CDR3 is 13 amino acids. CDR3 sequence reads: CASGGHSIGELFF. The CDR3 DNA follows: TGTGCCAGCGGGGGCCATAGCATCGGGGAGCTGTTTTTT.

Only one count was recorded for this clone. The gene calls are TRBV5-1 and TRBJ2-1; tentative D call: TRBD2 (5 bases). The CDR3 has 13 residues. Germline V CDR1 and CDR2: SGHRS, YFSETQ. The V and J ends lost 6 bases and 3 bases respectively, with 10 bases between them. CDR3 region: CASTISGYNEQFF. The CDR3 DNA is TGCGCCAGCACCATCAGCGGCTACAATGAGCAGTTCTTC.

The rearrangement links TRBV5-6 to TRBJ2-3; TRBD2 matches 9 bases. V gave up 6 bases and J gave up 1 base; unmatched junction bases: 9. The CDR3 contains 16 residues. Germline V gives CDR1 SGHDT, CDR2 YYEEEE. The DNA of the CDR3 is TGTGCCAGCAACCAGATAGCGGGGGCCCGCACAGATACGCAGTATTTT. Its translation: CASNQIAGARTDTQYF. Filled out from reference TRBV5-6 and TRBJ2-3, the complete variable domain reads DAGVTQSPTHLIKTRGQQVTLRCSPKSGHDTVSWYQQALGQGPQFIFQYYEEEERQRGNFPDRFSGHQFPNYSSELNVNALLLGDSALYLCASNQIAGARTDTQYFGPGTRLTVL.

The chain joins TRBV18 to TRBJ2-7, with D possibly matching TRBD2 (6 bases). Per the germline V gene, CDR1 is KGHSH and CDR2 is LQKENI. Trimming cost V 3 bases and J 3 bases, with 6 bases left between them. The CDR3 has 12 amino acids. The CDR3 sequence is CASSPDYYEQYF. The CDR3 DNA follows: TGTGCCAGCTCACCGGACTACTACGAGCAGTACTTC. The whole variable domain, filled in from reference TRBV18 and TRBJ2-7, reads NAGVMQNPRHLVRRRGQEARLRCSPMKGHSHVYWYRQLPEEGLKFMVYLQKENIIDESGMPKERFSAEFPKEGPSILRIQQVVRGDSAAYFCASSPDYYEQYFGPGTRLTVT.

The genes are TRBV7-9 and TRBJ1-2; tentatively, D is TRBD1 (6 bases). The CDR3 length is 12 residues. Trimming left V 5 bases short and J 5 bases short, with 9 bases between. CDR1 SEHNR and CDR2 FQNEAQ come from the germline V gene (reference sequence). The DNA of the CDR3 is TGTGCCAGCAGCGCCCAGGGGTATGGCTACACCTTC. This gives the protein CASSAQGYGYTF.

The rearrangement joins TRBV28 to TRBJ2-7; no firm D call. V dropped 6 bases and J dropped 6 bases, with 12 bases sitting between them. Germline loops: CDR1 MDHEN, CDR2 SYDVKM. The CDR3 runs to 12 residues. In nucleotides, the CDR3 is TGTGCCAGCAGCCCCCGATGGGGCGAGCAGTACTTC. Its translation: CASSPRWGEQYF.

This clone was counted only a few times. The rearrangement joins TRBV7-9 to TRBJ1-1; TRBD1 is a possible D gene (5 bases). V lost 5 bases, J lost 2 bases, and 21 bases lay in between. Germline loops: CDR1 SEHNR, CDR2 FQNEAQ (reference sequence). The CDR3 loop spans 17 amino acids. The CDR3 loop reads CASSPRDRQFSNTEAFF. CDR3 DNA: TGTGCCAGCAGCCCGAGGGACCGACAGTTCTCTAACACTGAAGCTTTCTTT.

CDR3 coding DNA: TGTGCCAGCAGCCCCCCCCGAGGGTCGCAAGGCTACACCTTC. This codes for CASSPPRGSQGYTF. The rearrangement joins TRBV11-2 to TRBJ1-2, with D unresolved. Germline lookup yields CDR1 SGHAT and CDR2 FQNNGV. The V end lost 5 bases, the J end lost 8 bases, and 18 bases lay between the germline ends. CDR3 length: 14 amino acids. The entire variable domain, with the rest obtained from reference TRBV11-2 and TRBJ1-2, is as follows: EAGVAQSPRYKIIEKRQSVAFWCNPISGHATLYWYQQILGQGPKLLIQFQNNGVVDDSQLPKDRFSAERLKGVDSTLKIQPAKLEDSAVYLCASSPPRGSQGYTFGSGTRLTVV.

This sequence joins TRBV5-1 and TRBJ1-2; D not resolved. Germline lookup yields CDR1 SGHRS and CDR2 YFSETQ. The length of the CDR3 is 15 residues. V lost 4 bases, J lost 2 bases, and 15 bases lay in between. CDR3 sequence reads: CASSPGPGRNYGYTF. CDR3 coding DNA: TGCGCCAGCAGCCCCGGCCCGGGTCGGAACTATGGCTACACCTTC. Drawing the rest from reference TRBV5-1 and TRBJ1-2, the complete variable domain is KAGVTQTPRYLIKTRGQQVTLSCSPISGHRSVSWYQQTPGQGLQFLFEYFSETQRNKGNFPGRFSGRQFSNSRSEMNVSTLELGDSALYLCASSPGPGRNYGYTFGSGTRLTVV.

This chain uses TRBV7-2 with TRBJ1-1; D unclear. CDR1 is SGHTA, CDR2 FQGNSA, per germline. Trimming removed 5 bases at V and 5 bases at J, with 21 bases between. The CDR3 has 16 residues. The CDR3, as DNA: TGTGCCAGCAGCCCGCTTCGAGGTGGGCTGGAGACTGAAGCTTTCTTT. This codes for CASSPLRGGLETEAFF.

In this sample, this clone turned up once. The chain uses TRBV5-1 and TRBJ1-1; the match to TRBD1 covers 7 bases. Losses at the gene ends were 4 bases for V and 8 bases for J; bases not matched to a gene: 11. Germline assignment: CDR1 SGHRS and CDR2 YFSETQ. The CDR3 is 14 amino acids. CDR3 DNA: TGCGCCAGCAGCCCCGGAGGGCCGGGACAGGAAGCTTTCTTT. Encoded protein: CASSPGGPGQEAFF.

The gene calls are TRBV2 and TRBJ1-1; a weak D match, TRBD1 (5 bases). The CDR3 spans 13 residues. CDR1 is SNHLY, CDR2 FYNNEI, per germline. V lost 3 bases and J 5 bases, leaving 10 bases between the germline ends. The CDR3 loop reads CASSDREGTEAFF. The CDR3 bases are TGTGCCAGCAGTGACAGGGAGGGGACTGAAGCTTTCTTT.

This rearrangement joins TRBV7-2 to TRBJ2-7; 11 bases agree with TRBD1. The V segment lost 1 base and the J segment 7 bases; nucleotides outside the gene matches: 12. This CDR3 is 17 amino acids long. Germline V gene lookup returns CDR1 SGHTA and CDR2 FQGNSA. CDR3 sequence: CASSLDRDRGVSGEQYF. Here the CDR3 DNA reads TGTGCCAGCAGCTTAGATCGGGACAGGGGGGTATCTGGGGAGCAGTACTTC.

The V call is TRBV4-3, the J call TRBJ2-1; D remains ambiguous. Trimming pared 0 bases from V and 0 bases from J, leaving 6 bases between. The CDR3 consists of 15 residues. Germline assignment: CDR1 LGHNA and CDR2 YSLEER. The CDR3 protein is CASSQEGFSYNEQFF. CDR3 DNA sequence: TGCGCCAGCAGCCAAGAAGGCTTCTCCTACAATGAGCAGTTCTTC.